Listed here are 7 T cell receptor beta chains from one sample, sequenced in a study of T cell changes during pregnancy in multiple sclerosis. The data were produced by immunoSEQ multiplex PCR, yet TCRdb's version contains in-frame clones alone and is incomplete. Of 40,000 to 55,000 clones in the sample, around 90% were seen once. Sequencing was performed on peripheral blood, taken in the first trimester of pregnancy. The receptors here all came from a female donor in good health, enrolled as a control in a pregnancy study.

The chain is built from TRBV19 and TRBJ2-7; 9 nucleotides align to TRBD2. CDR1 is LNHDA and CDR2 is SQIVND in the germline V gene (reference sequence). Germline trimming cut 0 bases from V and 5 bases from J; bases unmatched to any gene: 5. The CDR3 extends over 15 amino acids. The CDR3 reads CASSIEVGLAHEQYF. CDR3 coding DNA: TGTGCCAGTAGTATAGAGGTGGGACTAGCACACGAGCAGTACTTC. Based on the CDR3 plus reference TRBV19 and TRBJ2-7, the full variable domain is DGGITQSPKYLFRKEGQNVTLSCEQNLNHDAMYWYRQDPGQGLRLIYYSQIVNDFQKGDIAEGYSVSREKKESFPLTVTSAQKNPTAFYLCASSIEVGLAHEQYFGPGTRLTVT.

V usage is TRBV2 and J usage is TRBJ1-2; TRBD1 matches 7 bases. Germline CDR1 SNHLY, CDR2 FYNNEI. Unmatched junction bases numbered 12, after V lost 3 bases and J lost 8 bases. The CDR3 has 15 residues. CDR3 protein: CASSDQSSGGLGYTF. In nucleotides, the CDR3 is TGTGCCAGCAGTGACCAGTCTTCAGGGGGTTTGGGCTACACCTTC.

The CDR3 DNA is TGTGCCAGCAGTCCCTTAGCGGGAGGGACCGGGGAGCTGTTTTTT. Protein product: CASSPLAGGTGELFF. The chain recombines TRBV27 with TRBJ2-2, with 11 positions matching TRBD2. This CDR3 has 15 amino acids. Germline V gene sequence: CDR1 MNHEY, CDR2 SMNVEV (reference sequence). V was clipped by 5 bases and J by 5 bases; unmatched bases: 4.

This clone showed up just once. The rearrangement links TRBV28 to TRBJ1-2, with D unclear. CDR1 MDHEN and CDR2 SYDVKM come from the germline V gene. The V end was cut by 4 bases, the J end by 5 bases, with 8 bases between. This CDR3 region has 12 residues. CDR3 region: CASSSGRYGYTF. The CDR3 bases are TGTGCCAGCAGTTCGGGGAGGTATGGCTACACCTTC.

The chain joins TRBV6-6 to TRBJ2-7, with 12 bases matching TRBD1. The CDR3 contains 14 residues. Germline CDR1 is MNHNY and CDR2 is SVGAGI (reference sequence). Trimming at V came to 6 bases and at J to 6 bases, leaving 6 bases not matched to a gene. The CDR3 nucleotides read TGTGCCAGCAGGACCGGGACAGGGGGCAGCGAGCAGTACTTC. It is translated as CASRTGTGGSEQYF.

The chain uses TRBV5-1 and TRBJ2-5; a weak D match, TRBD1 (5 bases). Germline loops: CDR1 SGHRS, CDR2 YFSETQ. The germline V and J ends were trimmed by 3 bases and 2 bases, with 11 bases remaining between them. This CDR3 has 14 amino acids. The CDR3 DNA reads TGCGCCAGCAGCTCATTGGGGCTGCAAGAGACCCAGTACTTC. As protein: CASSSLGLQETQYF.

The chain joins TRBV18 to TRBJ2-4, with a possible D match to TRBD2 (5 bases). Trimming cost V 4 bases and J 6 bases, with 25 bases left between them. The CDR3 contains 18 residues. The germline gives CDR1 KGHSH, CDR2 LQKENI. The CDR3 DNA is TGTGCCAGCTCACACCGGACGACCCCCTTCCTAGCCCGAAACATTCAGTACTTC. Protein: CASSHRTTPFLARNIQYF.